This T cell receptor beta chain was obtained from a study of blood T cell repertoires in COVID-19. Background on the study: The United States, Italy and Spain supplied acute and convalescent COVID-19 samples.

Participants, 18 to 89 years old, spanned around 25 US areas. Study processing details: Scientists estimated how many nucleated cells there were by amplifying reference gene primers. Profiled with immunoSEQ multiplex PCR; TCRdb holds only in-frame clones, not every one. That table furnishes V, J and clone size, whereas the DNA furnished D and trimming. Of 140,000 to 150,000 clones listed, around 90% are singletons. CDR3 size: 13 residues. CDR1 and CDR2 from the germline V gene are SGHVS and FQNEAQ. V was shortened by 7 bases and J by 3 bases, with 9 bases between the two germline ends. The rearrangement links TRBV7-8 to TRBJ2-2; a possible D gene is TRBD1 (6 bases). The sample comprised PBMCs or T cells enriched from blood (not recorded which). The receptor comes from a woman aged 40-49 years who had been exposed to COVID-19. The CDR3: CASIQGYTGELFF. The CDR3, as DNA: TGTGCCAGCATCCAGGGGTACACCGGGGAGCTGTTTTTT.